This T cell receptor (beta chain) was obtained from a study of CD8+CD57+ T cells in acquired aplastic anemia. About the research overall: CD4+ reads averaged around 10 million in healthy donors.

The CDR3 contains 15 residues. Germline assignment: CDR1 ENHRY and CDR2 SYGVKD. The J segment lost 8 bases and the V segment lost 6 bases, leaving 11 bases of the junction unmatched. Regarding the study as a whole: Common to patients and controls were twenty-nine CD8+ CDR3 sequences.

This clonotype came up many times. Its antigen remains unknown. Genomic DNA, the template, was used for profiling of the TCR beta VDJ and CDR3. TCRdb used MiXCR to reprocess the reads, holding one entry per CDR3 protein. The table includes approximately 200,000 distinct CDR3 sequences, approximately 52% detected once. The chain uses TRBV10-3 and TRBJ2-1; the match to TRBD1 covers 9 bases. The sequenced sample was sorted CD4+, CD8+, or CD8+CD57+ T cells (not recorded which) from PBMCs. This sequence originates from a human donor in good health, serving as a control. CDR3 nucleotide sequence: TGTGCCATCAGGAGAAACCGGGACAGGGTAGATGAGCAGTTCTTC. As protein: CAIRRNRDRVDEQFF.